These T cell receptor beta chains were read from a single sample in a study of shared clonotypes between healthy human individuals. Data came from immunoSEQ multiplex PCR; TCRdb stores just in-frame clones and leaves some out. The sample records some 1,400,000 clones, around 97% being singletons. Input material: naive CD4+ T cells sorted from blood. These TCRs come from a man aged 30-40 years in good health. Both conserved end residues are part of each CDR3. The D gene is left open where the match is weak. Where a row states a size, it is once, few, many or the class of an expanded clone; other rows omit it.

j_gene,len,d_gene,abundance,v_gene,CDR3aa,CDR3nt
TRBJ2-5,12,NA,NA,TRBV11-2,CASSLEGAQGNF,TGTGCCAGCAGCTTAGAGGGGGCGCAGGGGAACTTC
TRBJ1-5,15,NA,once,TRBV6-6,CASSYTGGSNQPQHF,TGTGCCAGCAGTTATACGGGAGGCAGCAATCAGCCCCAGCATTTT
TRBJ2-7,11,NA,NA,TRBV2,CASNLLGQQYF,TGTGCCAGCAACCTATTAGGCCAGCAGTACTTC
TRBJ2-1,12,NA,NA,TRBV5-1,CASSLAGNEQFF,TGCGCCAGCAGCTTGGCTGGCAATGAGCAGTTCTTC
TRBJ1-5,14,NA,NA,TRBV18,CASSPGQDYQPQHF,TGTGCCAGCTCACCGGGTCAGGACTATCAGCCCCAGCATTTT
TRBJ2-7,15,TRBD2,NA,TRBV9,CASSVAWTSDYEQYF,TGTGCCAGCAGCGTAGCTTGGACTAGCGACTACGAGCAGTACTTC
TRBJ2-1,16,TRBD2,NA,TRBV9,CASSVGPGGPFNEQFF,TGTGCCAGCAGCGTAGGCCCGGGAGGGCCATTCAATGAGCAGTTCTTC
TRBJ2-7,15,TRBD2,NA,TRBV5-1,CASSLELADGGEQYF,TGCGCCAGCAGCTTAGAACTAGCGGACGGGGGGGAGCAGTACTTC
TRBJ2-7,15,NA,NA,TRBV2,CASSESLGARHEQYF,TGTGCCAGCAGTGAGTCCTTGGGGGCCCGCCACGAGCAGTACTTC
TRBJ2-7,15,TRBD2,NA,TRBV10-3,CAISGAGGVSYEQYF,TGTGCCATCAGTGGCGCGGGGGGTGTCTCCTACGAGCAGTACTTC
TRBJ1-5,14,NA,NA,TRBV27,CASSSRRGGQPQHF,TGTGCCAGCAGTTCAAGACGCGGCGGGCAGCCCCAGCATTTT
TRBJ2-7,14,NA,once,TRBV5-8,CASSFFVGLSEQYF,TGTGCCAGCAGCTTCTTCGTCGGGCTTAGCGAGCAGTACTTC
TRBJ2-1,16,NA,NA,TRBV10-3,CAISGGSDPSYNEQFF,TGTGCCATCAGTGGAGGGAGTGATCCCTCCTACAATGAGCAGTTCTTC
TRBJ2-7,15,NA,NA,TRBV2,CASKTSWRTTYEQYF,TGTGCCAGCAAAACTAGTTGGAGAACCACCTACGAGCAGTACTTC
TRBJ2-1,15,NA,NA,TRBV6-1,CASSELWDLGNEQFF,TGTGCCAGCAGTGAATTATGGGACCTTGGCAATGAGCAGTTCTTC
TRBJ2-7,13,NA,NA,TRBV2,CASGMDTGYEQYF,TGTGCCAGCGGCATGGACACGGGCTACGAGCAGTACTTC
TRBJ2-1,13,NA,NA,TRBV11-2,CASSSSDPGEQFF,TGTGCCAGCAGCTCAAGCGACCCCGGGGAGCAGTTCTTC
TRBJ2-1,16,TRBD2,NA,TRBV27,CASSLLGGSFNNEQFF,TGTGCCAGCAGTTTGTTGGGGGGGAGTTTCAACAATGAGCAGTTCTTC
TRBJ2-3,13,TRBD1,NA,TRBV29-1,CSVEQGARDTQYF,TGCAGCGTTGAACAGGGGGCAAGGGATACGCAGTATTTT
TRBJ2-3,20,NA,NA,TRBV6-1,CASSEALFSEVQASTDTQYF,TGTGCCAGCAGTGAAGCGTTATTTTCTGAGGTACAGGCCAGCACAGATACGCAGTATTTT
TRBJ2-5,19,NA,NA,TRBV7-9,CASSLENLIAWDMQETQYF,TGTGCCAGCAGCTTAGAAAATCTTATCGCCTGGGACATGCAAGAGACCCAGTACTTC
TRBJ2-1,12,NA,NA,TRBV6-5,CASSSPWDEQFF,TGTGCCAGCAGTTCCCCCTGGGATGAGCAGTTCTTC
TRBJ1-3,15,NA,NA,TRBV5-4,CASSLGPTVGNTIYF,TGTGCCAGCAGCCTCGGACCGACCGTTGGAAACACCATATATTTT
TRBJ2-1,16,TRBD2,NA,TRBV6-5,CASSYSLAGAGIEQFF,TGTGCCAGCAGTTACTCTCTAGCGGGAGCAGGTATTGAGCAGTTCTTC
TRBJ1-4,15,NA,NA,TRBV2,CASSVNWLVGEKLFF,TGTGCCAGCAGTGTAAATTGGCTGGTGGGTGAAAAACTGTTTTTT
TRBJ1-2,11,NA,NA,TRBV20-1,CSARSSYGYTF,TGCAGTGCTAGGTCTAGCTATGGCTACACCTTC
TRBJ2-1,12,NA,NA,TRBV2,CASSPEYNEQFF,TGTGCCAGCAGTCCGGAGTACAATGAGCAGTTCTTC